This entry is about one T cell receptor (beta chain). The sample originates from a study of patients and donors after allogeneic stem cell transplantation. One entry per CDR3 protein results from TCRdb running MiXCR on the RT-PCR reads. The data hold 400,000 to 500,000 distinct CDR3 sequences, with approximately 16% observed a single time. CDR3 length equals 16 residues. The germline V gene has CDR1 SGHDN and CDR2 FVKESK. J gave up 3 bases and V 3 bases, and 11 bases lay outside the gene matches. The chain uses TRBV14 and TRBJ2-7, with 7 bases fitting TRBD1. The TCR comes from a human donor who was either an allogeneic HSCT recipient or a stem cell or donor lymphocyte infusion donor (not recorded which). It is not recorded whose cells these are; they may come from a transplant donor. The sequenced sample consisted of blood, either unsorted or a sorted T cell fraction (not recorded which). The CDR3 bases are TGTGCCAGCAGCCAGTCCAGACAGGGACGATACTACGAGCAGTACTTC. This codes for CASSQSRQGRYYEQYF.